Detailed here is one TCR beta chain. This clone was seen just once. The clone's antigen remains unknown. Within one base of it there is no much larger clone, and no base qualities were kept. The sample belongs to a study of a mutant IDH1 vaccine in newly diagnosed glioma (dated by TCRdb to the early 2020s). About the full investigation: Patients received eight vaccinations in weeks 1, 3, 5, 7, 11, 15, 19 and 23, corresponding to visits V03 through V10. Peripheral blood was drawn at six visits: V03 (baseline), V05, V07, V10, V12 and V13. Of the 32 patients who were treated, about 60% were male and around 40% were female, and the mean age was around 40 years. For exploratory analyses, longitudinal TCRB deep sequencing was carried out in roughly 23 treated patients wherever samples were available. Vaccination began 4-6 weeks after radiotherapy alone, or alongside temozolomide cycles in the chemotherapy-containing groups. Prior to enrollment, patients had been given standard therapy consisting of radiotherapy alone, temozolomide alone, or radiochemotherapy with temozolomide, with the combination given to most patients. On the study overall, not on this receptor specifically: It was noted by the authors that analyses of patient blood samples could not be reproduced owing to sample limitations. No apparent relationship was observed between pseudoprogression and alterations in the top peripheral T cell clonotypes detected by TCRB sequencing. PBMC samples for TCRB deep sequencing were selected based on availability. Vaccine-induced immune responses across multiple MHC alleles were detected in approximately 94% of patients.

The library was prepared using the immunoSEQ multiplex PCR assay. Rearranged TCR beta chain sequences were amplified with the hsTCRB Kit following the manufacturer's protocol. TCRB libraries were sequenced on an Illumina MiSeq. The study's own analysis went as follows. The proprietary platform of the kit vendor was used for demultiplexing, trimming and gene mapping. Held by TCRdb, this immuneACCESS table contains in-frame sequences only and omits some clones. Under half of the omission traces to an unresolved V gene where checked; the cause of the rest is unknown. V and J calls and clone size are copied from that table; D and trimming were computed from the DNA. The sample yields about 60,000 clones; roughly four fifths were counted once. The ten most abundant clones make up 7.4% of the sample. The CDR3 spans 12 residues, from the cysteine through the phenylalanine. Here the CDR3 DNA is all that survives: 36 bases in frame from base 1. Based on the germline V gene, the CDR1 and CDR2 sequences are SGHTA and FQGNSA. V is shortened by 4 bases, J by 3 bases, and the region joining them spans 7 bases.

The intended sense of this specimen's time point label: week 5, during vaccination. Every vaccine dose consisted of 300 ug of a 20-mer mutant IDH1 peptide in Montanide, administered subcutaneously together with topical imiquimod. All donors had newly diagnosed IDH1-mutant astrocytomas of WHO grade 3 or 4 that showed loss of nuclear ATRX. The samples were drawn from NOA16, a multicentre, single-arm, open-label phase I trial in Germany that tested a mutant IDH1 peptide vaccine in humans for the first time. The DNeasy Blood and Tissue Kit was used to extract genomic DNA from EDTA blood for TCRB sequencing.

The source was PBMCs, collected from a glioma patient whose treatment included an IDH1 peptide vaccine. The clonotype originates from a woman aged 50 to 60 with glioma. The chain is encoded by TRBV7-2 joined to TRBJ2-7; possibly the D gene is TRBD1, per 5 matching bases. DNA sequence: TGTGCCAGCAGCTCCCAGGGCTACGAGCAGTACTTC. This encodes CASSSQGYEQYF.